The T cell receptor (beta chain) described here comes from a study of CD8 T cells in Susac syndrome. Study conclusions and caveats: The TCR sequencing and HLA analysis in the study involved a relatively small number of individuals, as the study acknowledged.

The control participants were healthy donors, and these controls were matched with respect to both age and sex. FACS enriched CD8+ TEMRA cells, while bulk CD8+ and CD4+ were negatively isolated. The CDR3 contains 15 residues. Looked up from germline, CDR1 is MDHEN and CDR2 is SYDVKM. J lost 5 bases, V lost 1 base, and 4 bases had no gene match. Reverse transcription of about 0.45 to 1 ug RNA used random hexamers. The authors amplified TCR beta CDR3 across 54 Vbeta and 13 Jbeta using immunoSEQ multiplex PCR. Using its own MiXCR run on the immunoSEQ multiplex PCR reads, TCRdb lists one record per CDR3 protein. Of about 150,000 distinct CDR3 sequences listed, approximately 94% are singletons. Concerning this clonotype itself: Its specificity is not known.

The receptor was isolated from a human donor in good health. The sequencing input was CD4+ T cells from PBMCs. This rearrangement joins TRBV28 to TRBJ1-5, with TRBD1 matching 8 bases. The CDR3 region is CASSLYGTGYQPQHF. The CDR3 nucleotides read TGTGCCAGCAGTTTATACGGGACAGGATATCAGCCCCAGCATTTT.